This TCR beta chain was sequenced in a study of PD-1 blockade in classical Hodgkin lymphoma (TCRdb year 2020). The study in broad terms: Nivolumab dosing was 3 mg/kg intravenously every 2 weeks, continuing until either disease progression or unacceptable toxicity. To define a peripheral blood immune signature of response to PD-1 blockade in classical Hodgkin lymphoma, the study combined TCR beta sequencing with CyTOF. What the authors observed across the whole study: Patients starting nivolumab less than 1 year after ASCT had lower diversity and were excluded from later analyses to avoid confounding by immune reconstitution. Trial patients achieving complete response had baseline diversity similar to newly diagnosed patients, whereas partial responders and progressors had significantly lower diversity. Newly diagnosed patients were reported to have lower baseline TCR diversity than healthy donors, and relapsed/refractory patients were reported to have lower baseline TCR diversity still. By C4D1, a significant rise was seen in CD4+ TCR diversity but not in CD8+ TCR diversity (p=0.0027 vs p=0.16), and the rise was most apparent among complete responders (p=0.02). The study was limited to a single clinical trial cohort, and causes of repertoire differences, possibly disease activity or prior therapy, remained undefined.

CDR1 and CDR2, looked up from the germline V gene (reference sequence), are LNHDA and SQIVND. The CDR3 has 15 amino acids, counting the end cysteine and phenylalanine. This entry keeps only the CDR3 DNA: 45 bases, framed from base 1. V is reduced by 6 bases and J by 2 bases, leaving a spacing of 14 bases between them. The Qiagen DNeasy kit was used to extract genomic DNA from unsorted PBMCs and from the negatively selected CD4+ and CD8+ fractions. Amplification of TCR beta CDR3 regions was done by immunoSEQ multiplex PCR with primers that anneal to V and J segments. A synthetic immune receptor repertoire was used to minimize amplification bias, and remaining bias was computationally removed after sequencing. Per the authors' processing: Repertoire diversity was quantified as the Shannon entropy index using custom Python scripts. Unsorted, CD4+ and CD8+ repertoires were analyzed separately, except in combined analyses where CD4+ and CD8+ sequences were merged in silico. A clone was considered expanded if an increase in frequency of at least 2-fold after treatment relative to C1D1 was found, and a pseudocount of 0.5 was applied to clones undetected at baseline. Clones with 0 or 1 copy at C1D1 were defined as singleton clones, while clones with 2 or more copies were defined as non-singleton clones. Clones expanded in unsorted samples were assigned a CD4+, CD8+ or unknown annotation through matching of protein sequences in sorted samples from the same patient. Wilcoxon tests on paired samples were used to test diversity changes from C1D1 to C4D1. The table comes from immuneACCESS by way of TCRdb, which keeps in-frame sequences with V and J called. Part of the clones is missing from these tables; in studies checked, under half for an unresolved V gene and the rest for unknown reasons. That table furnishes V, J and clone size, whereas the DNA furnished D and trimming. The sample profile shows more than 70,000 clones; 80% to 95% of them were found once. Approximately 2.4% of the sample is held by the ten biggest clonotypes.

This clone appeared a single time. Its antigen specificity is not known. No qualities accompany the bases; no much larger clone lies one base away. This sample's time point label indicates: cycle 2 day 1 (C2D1) of nivolumab. Relapse after autologous stem cell transplantation had occurred in all trial patients, and cohorts A, B and C were distinguished by prior brentuximab vedotin exposure. The trial cohort comprised approximately 55 patients with relapsed/refractory classical Hodgkin lymphoma whose best overall responses were complete response, partial response or progressive disease. Single-agent nivolumab was administered to trial patients in the multi-cohort phase II CheckMate 205 trial. Best overall response was determined by an independent review committee according to the 2007 International Working Group response criteria. Trial PBMCs were obtained immediately prior to nivolumab initiation (C1D1) and on therapy at cycle 2 day 1 and cycle 4 day 1. After peripheral blood was drawn into 8 mL Vacutainer Cell Preparation Tubes, PBMCs were isolated by centrifugation and then cryopreserved.

This clonotype was obtained from a human donor with classical Hodgkin lymphoma. The rearranged segments are TRBV19 and TRBJ2-1, with the D call perhaps TRBD1 or TRBD2, each one matching 5 bases. Specimen: peripheral blood mononuclear cells (PBMCs), collected before the second cycle of nivolumab. The CDR3 region has the sequence CASRDPGGTYNEQFF. The DNA sequence is as follows: TGTGCCAGTAGGGACCCTGGGGGAACCTACAATGAGCAGTTCTTC. The entire variable domain, with the stretches around the CDR3 drawn from the reference TRBV19 and TRBJ2-1 proteins, is DGGITQSPKYLFRKEGQNVTLSCEQNLNHDAMYWYRQDPGQGLRLIYYSQIVNDFQKGDIAEGYSVSREKKESFPLTVTSAQKNPTAFYLCASRDPGGTYNEQFFGPGTRLTVL.